These 21 T cell receptor beta chains were all obtained from the same sample, sequenced in a study of cytomegalovirus exposure and HLA in healthy donors. This PCR relied on a set of 60 Vbeta primers and 13 Jbeta primers. Assay: immunoSEQ multiplex PCR; the TCRdb copy retains only in-frame clones and omits some. The data hold around 200,000 clones, with approximately 80% observed a single time. The source material was PBMCs. The source of these receptors is a man between 35 and 55 years old in good health and CMV-seronegative.

This clone was seen more than once but under ten times. The chain joins TRBV27 to TRBJ2-7, with 8 bases identical to TRBD2. The CDR3 is made up of 15 amino acids. CDR1 MNHEY and CDR2 SMNVEV come from the germline V gene (reference sequence). Trimming cost V 6 bases and J 2 bases; bases outside gene matches: 9. CDR3 loop: CASSPVPAGAYEQYF. Here the CDR3 DNA reads TGTGCCAGCAGCCCAGTTCCAGCGGGGGCCTACGAGCAGTACTTC.

The chain combines TRBV7-2 with TRBJ1-3, with D hard to call. V was pared by 1 base and J by 0 bases, with 7 bases between. The CDR3 totals 15 residues. Germline loops: CDR1 SGHTA, CDR2 FQGNSA. The chain's CDR3 is CASSLVTGSGNTIYF. As DNA, the CDR3 is TGTGCCAGCAGCTTAGTAACTGGCTCTGGAAACACCATATATTTT.

The genes are TRBV5-1 and TRBJ2-5; D uncertain. The J call may be incorrect, as the DNA end agrees better with TRBJ2-7. This CDR3 spans 15 amino acids. The germline V gene has CDR1 SGHRS and CDR2 YFSETQ. CDR3 in DNA: TGCGCCAGCAGCTTGTACGGTGATGGGCGCTACGAGCAGTACTTC. Translating it yields CASSLYGDGRYEQYF.

The rearrangement links TRBV28 to TRBJ2-2; no clear D gene. In germline, CDR1 is MDHEN, CDR2 SYDVKM. The germline V and J ends were trimmed by 2 bases and 6 bases, with 7 bases remaining between them. The CDR3 spans 13 residues. The CDR3, as DNA: TGTGCCAGCAGTTTAGCCGGAGCCGGGGAGCTGTTTTTT. It yields the protein CASSLAGAGELFF.

The chain links TRBV4-3 to TRBJ1-3; a weak D match, TRBD1 (5 bases). Trimming cost V 7 bases and J 2 bases, with 18 bases left between them. Germline V CDR1 and CDR2: LGHNA, YSLEER. The CDR3 is 16 amino acids. CDR3 nucleotide sequence: TGCGCCAGCACCCCAAGAGTAGGGGATGCTGGAAACACCATATATTTT. Translation gives CASTPRVGDAGNTIYF.

The V gene is TRBV15, the J gene TRBJ2-5; 12 positions agree with TRBD2. V lost 4 bases, J lost 2 bases, and 8 bases stayed unmatched. The CDR3 runs to 17 residues. CDR1 and CDR2 from the germline V gene are LNHNV and YYDKDF (reference sequence). CDR3 residues: CATSTGTSGYLQETQYF. The CDR3, as DNA: TGTGCCACCAGCACCGGGACTAGCGGGTACCTACAAGAGACCCAGTACTTC.

The table lists this clone with a few counts. The V and J genes are TRBV6-5 and TRBJ1-4, with D perhaps matching TRBD1 (5 bases). Trimming removed 6 bases at V and 6 bases at J, with 17 bases between. The CDR3 loop spans 15 amino acids. Germline V gives CDR1 MNHEY, CDR2 SVGAGI. The CDR3 sequence is CASSVSTEAYEKLFF. DNA for the CDR3: TGTGCCAGCAGCGTTTCGACAGAGGCCTATGAAAAACTGTTTTTT.

This chain joins TRBV7-2 and TRBJ2-7; 10 bases line up with TRBD2. Germline V gene sequence: CDR1 SGHTA, CDR2 FQGNSA. Trimming cost V 5 bases and J 5 bases; bases outside gene matches: 15. The CDR3 length is 17 residues. CDR3 DNA: TGTGCCAGCAGCACCCGACTAGCGGGCGACTTGCGCGACGAGCAGTACTTC. Protein product: CASSTRLAGDLRDEQYF.

The chain combines TRBV30 with TRBJ1-5; D uncertain. This CDR3 spans 17 amino acids. The germline V gene has CDR1 GTSNPN and CDR2 SVGIG (reference sequence). Trimming removed 0 bases at V and 1 base at J, with 16 bases between. CDR3 region: CAWSVPEGSRSNQPQHF. The CDR3, as DNA: TGTGCCTGGAGTGTACCTGAGGGCTCTCGAAGCAATCAGCCCCAGCATTTT.

The V gene is TRBV7-3, the J gene TRBJ1-1; possibly TRBD1 for D (5 bases). Germline CDR1 reads SGHTA; CDR2 reads FQGTGA. Trimming cost V 1 base and J 5 bases, with 8 bases left between them. The CDR3 extends over 13 amino acids. The CDR3 DNA is TGTGCCAGCAGCTTAAGGGGCGATACTGAAGCTTTCTTT. Its translation is CASSLRGDTEAFF. Full variable domain (outside the CDR3, taken from reference TRBV7-3 and TRBJ1-1): GAGVSQTPSNKVTEKGKYVELRCDPISGHTALYWYRQSLGQGPEFLIYFQGTGAADDSGLPNDRFFAVRPEGSVSTLKIQRTERGDSAVYLCASSLRGDTEAFFGQGTRLTVV.

The rearrangement uses TRBV5-1 and TRBJ2-1, with 10 bases aligning to TRBD2. The CDR3 loop spans 13 amino acids. The germline CDR1 and CDR2 sequences are SGHRS and YFSETQ. The ends lost 7 bases at V and 9 bases at J; junction bases unmatched: 7. The CDR3 DNA is TGCGCCAGCCGACTCAGCGGGAGGGGTGAGCAGTTCTTC. Residues: CASRLSGRGEQFF.

The genes are TRBV19 and TRBJ1-2; possible D gene TRBD1, 5 bases. Germline values: CDR1 LNHDA, CDR2 SQIVND (reference sequence). The CDR3 loop spans 12 amino acids. Trimming left V 7 bases short and J 7 bases short, with 13 bases between. The CDR3 sequence: CASNWGGVGYTF. The CDR3 DNA follows: TGTGCCAGTAACTGGGGGGGAGTTGGCTACACCTTC.

The V and J genes are TRBV7-9 and TRBJ1-5, with TRBD1 matching 8 bases. CDR3 length equals 14 residues. Per the germline V gene, CDR1 is SEHNR and CDR2 is FQNEAQ (reference sequence). V lost 1 base to trimming and J lost 8 bases; unmatched junction nucleotides: 4. The CDR3 DNA is TGTGCCAGCAGCTTAGAAGGGGGACAGGAGCCCCAGCATTTT. Its translation: CASSLEGGQEPQHF.

The rearrangement joins TRBV5-1 to TRBJ2-1, with 7 bases aligning to TRBD2. The V and J ends lost 4 bases and 6 bases, in that order; junction bases with no gene match: 7. The CDR3 sequence is 14 residues long. CDR1 is SGHRS and CDR2 is YFSETQ in the germline V gene. CDR3 protein: CASSESSGSNEQFF. The CDR3 region has the DNA TGCGCCAGCAGCGAGTCTAGCGGCAGCAATGAGCAGTTCTTC.

The rearrangement uses TRBV5-6 and TRBJ2-7; D is undetermined. Trimming took 4 bases from V and 5 from J, leaving 13 bases between them. The CDR3 extends over 13 amino acids. The germline V gene encodes CDR1 SGHDT and CDR2 YYEEEE. Here the CDR3 DNA reads TGTGCCAGCAGCCCAACTCCTCTCCACGAGCAGTACTTC. As protein: CASSPTPLHEQYF. Full variable domain (outside the CDR3, taken from reference TRBV5-6 and TRBJ2-7): DAGVTQSPTHLIKTRGQQVTLRCSPKSGHDTVSWYQQALGQGPQFIFQYYEEEERQRGNFPDRFSGHQFPNYSSELNVNALLLGDSALYLCASSPTPLHEQYFGPGTRLTVT.

The chain employs TRBV4-1 and TRBJ2-5; 7 nucleotides agree with TRBD1. Trimming removed 0 bases from V and 2 bases from J; junction bases left unmatched: 3. Germline V gene data show CDR1 as MGHRA and CDR2 as YSYEKL. This CDR3 is built from 15 residues. The CDR3 DNA reads TGCGCCAGCAGCCAAGAATGGACAGGACAAGAGACCCAGTACTTC. Translated: CASSQEWTGQETQYF.

The J gene is TRBJ1-2, the V gene TRBV5-6; 7 positions match TRBD1. The J segment lost 8 bases and the V segment lost 3 bases, leaving 7 bases of the junction unmatched. Per the germline V gene, CDR1 is SGHDT and CDR2 is YYEEEE. This CDR3 has 13 amino acids. DNA of the CDR3: TGTGCCAGCAGCTCGGGGGACAGAAGGGGCTACACCTTC. This codes for CASSSGDRRGYTF.

The rearrangement links TRBV7-9 to TRBJ1-6, with TRBD1 matching 7 bases. The CDR3 spans 15 residues. The V gene end was trimmed by 1 base and the J gene end by 8 bases; junction bases not matched to a gene: 5. Looked up from germline, CDR1 is SEHNR and CDR2 is FQNEAQ (reference sequence). The CDR3 reads CASSLGTGGYSPLHF. DNA of the CDR3: TGTGCCAGCAGCTTAGGGACAGGCGGCTATTCACCCCTCCACTTT.

A single count supports this clone. The chain links TRBV19 to TRBJ2-5; D is unresolved. The CDR3 loop spans 12 amino acids. Looked up from germline, CDR1 is LNHDA and CDR2 is SQIVND (reference sequence). V gave up 4 bases and J gave up 0 bases, with 3 bases separating them. Here the CDR3 DNA reads TGTGCCAGTAGTACCTACCAAGAGACCCAGTACTTC. Translation gives CASSTYQETQYF.

The chain employs TRBV28 and TRBJ2-3; TRBD2 agrees at 8 bases. The germline V gene has CDR1 MDHEN and CDR2 SYDVKM. V dropped 4 bases and J dropped 5; count of bases not matched to a gene: 5. The CDR3 sequence is 14 residues long. This CDR3 is CASSSGGRGDTQYF. CDR3 sequence (DNA): TGTGCCAGCAGTTCGGGGGGGAGGGGAGATACGCAGTATTTT.

This sequence joins TRBV10-2 and TRBJ2-5, with a tentative D call TRBD1 (5 bases). The CDR3 covers 14 residues. Trimming removed 3 bases at V and 9 bases at J, with 17 bases between. The germline V gene has CDR1 WSHSY and CDR2 SAAADI. CDR3 nucleotide sequence: TGCGCCAGCAGTGATGGCAGGGATGGTCTGGCCCAGTACTTC. Amino acid sequence: CASSDGRDGLAQYF.